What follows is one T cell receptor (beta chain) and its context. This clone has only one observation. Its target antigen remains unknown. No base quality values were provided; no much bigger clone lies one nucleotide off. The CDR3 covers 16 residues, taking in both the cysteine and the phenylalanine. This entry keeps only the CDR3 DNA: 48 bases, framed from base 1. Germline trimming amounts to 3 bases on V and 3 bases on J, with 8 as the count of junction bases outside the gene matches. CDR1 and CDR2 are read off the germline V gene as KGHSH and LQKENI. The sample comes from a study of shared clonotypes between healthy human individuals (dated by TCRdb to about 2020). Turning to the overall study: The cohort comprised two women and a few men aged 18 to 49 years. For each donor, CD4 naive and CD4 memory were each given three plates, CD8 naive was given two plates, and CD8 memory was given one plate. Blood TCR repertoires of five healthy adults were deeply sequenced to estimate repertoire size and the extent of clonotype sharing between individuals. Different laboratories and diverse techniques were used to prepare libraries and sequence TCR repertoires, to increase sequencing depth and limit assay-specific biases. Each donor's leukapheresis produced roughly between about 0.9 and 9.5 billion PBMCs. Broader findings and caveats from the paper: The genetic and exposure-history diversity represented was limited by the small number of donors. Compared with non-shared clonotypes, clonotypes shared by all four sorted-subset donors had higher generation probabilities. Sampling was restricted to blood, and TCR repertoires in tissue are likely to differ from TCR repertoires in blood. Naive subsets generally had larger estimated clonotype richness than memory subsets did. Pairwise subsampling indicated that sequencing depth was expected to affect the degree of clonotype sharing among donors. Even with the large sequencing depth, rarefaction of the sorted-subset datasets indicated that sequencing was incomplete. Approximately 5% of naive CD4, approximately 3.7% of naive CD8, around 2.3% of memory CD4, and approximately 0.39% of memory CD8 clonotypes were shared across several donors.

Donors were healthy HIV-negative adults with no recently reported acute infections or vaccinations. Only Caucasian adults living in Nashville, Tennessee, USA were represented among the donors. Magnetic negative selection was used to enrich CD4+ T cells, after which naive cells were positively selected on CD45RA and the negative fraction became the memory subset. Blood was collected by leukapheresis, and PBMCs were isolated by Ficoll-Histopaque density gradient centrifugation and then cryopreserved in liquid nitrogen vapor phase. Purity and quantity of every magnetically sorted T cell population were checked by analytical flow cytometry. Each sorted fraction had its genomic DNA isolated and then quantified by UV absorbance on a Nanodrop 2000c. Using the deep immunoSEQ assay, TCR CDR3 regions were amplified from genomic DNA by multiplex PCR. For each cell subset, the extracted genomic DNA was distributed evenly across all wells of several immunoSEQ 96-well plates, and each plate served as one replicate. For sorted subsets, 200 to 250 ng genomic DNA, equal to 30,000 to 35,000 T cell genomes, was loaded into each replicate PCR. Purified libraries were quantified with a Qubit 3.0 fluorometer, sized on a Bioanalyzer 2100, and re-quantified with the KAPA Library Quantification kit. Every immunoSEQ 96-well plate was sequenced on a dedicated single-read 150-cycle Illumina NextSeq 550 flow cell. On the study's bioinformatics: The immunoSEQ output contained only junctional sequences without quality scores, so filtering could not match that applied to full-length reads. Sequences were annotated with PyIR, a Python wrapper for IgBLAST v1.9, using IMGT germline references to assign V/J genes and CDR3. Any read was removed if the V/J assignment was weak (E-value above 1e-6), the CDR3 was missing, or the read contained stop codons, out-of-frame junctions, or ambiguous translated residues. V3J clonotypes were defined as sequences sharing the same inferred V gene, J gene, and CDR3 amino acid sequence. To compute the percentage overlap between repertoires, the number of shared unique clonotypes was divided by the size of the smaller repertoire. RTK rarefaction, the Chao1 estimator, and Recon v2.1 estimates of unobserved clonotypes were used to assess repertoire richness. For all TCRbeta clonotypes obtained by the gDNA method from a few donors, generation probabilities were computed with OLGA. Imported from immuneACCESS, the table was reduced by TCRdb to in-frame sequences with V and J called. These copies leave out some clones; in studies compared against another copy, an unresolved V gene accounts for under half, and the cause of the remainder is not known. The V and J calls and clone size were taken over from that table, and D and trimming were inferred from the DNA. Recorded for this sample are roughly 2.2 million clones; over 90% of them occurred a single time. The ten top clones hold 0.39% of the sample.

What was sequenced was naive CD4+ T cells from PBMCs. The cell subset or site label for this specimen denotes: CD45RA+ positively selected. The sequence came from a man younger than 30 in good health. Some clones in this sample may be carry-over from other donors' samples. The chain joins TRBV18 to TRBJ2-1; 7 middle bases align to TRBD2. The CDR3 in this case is CASSPGRREYYNEQFF. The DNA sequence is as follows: TGTGCCAGCTCACCGGGGAGGCGGGAGTACTACAATGAGCAGTTCTTC. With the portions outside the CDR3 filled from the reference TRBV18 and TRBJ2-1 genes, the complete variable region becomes NAGVMQNPRHLVRRRGQEARLRCSPMKGHSHVYWYRQLPEEGLKFMVYLQKENIIDESGMPKERFSAEFPKEGPSILRIQQVVRGDSAAYFCASSPGRREYYNEQFFGPGTRLTVL.